Below are 6 T cell receptor beta chains sequenced from a single sample in a study of blood T cell repertoires in COVID-19. The repertoire was sequenced with immunoSEQ multiplex PCR; TCRdb's copy has only in-frame clones and lacks some. This sample has over 200,000 clones, with 75% to 90% found just once. Sequencing input: peripheral blood. Every receptor here comes from a human donor in a cohort sampled during active COVID-19.

The chain links TRBV9 to TRBJ1-3; TRBD1 aligns across 7 bases. The junction had 3 bases not matched to a gene; V was cut back by 3 bases and J by 0 bases. The CDR3 covers 15 residues. Germline-derived CDR1 and CDR2 are SGDLS and YYNGEE. In DNA form, the CDR3 reads TGTGCCAGCAGCGCCACAGGGGCCTCTGGAAACACCATATATTTT. It translates to CASSATGASGNTIYF.

The rearrangement uses TRBV7-6 and TRBJ2-5; D is perhaps TRBD1 (5 bases). V dropped 2 bases and J dropped 2 bases, with 12 bases sitting between them. The CDR3 length is 15 residues. Germline CDR1 is SGHVS and CDR2 is FNYEAQ. The CDR3 loop reads CASSLILPGQETQYF. The CDR3 DNA is TGTGCCAGCAGCTTAATATTGCCAGGGCAAGAGACCCAGTACTTC.

Details on this clone: Other DNA sequences of this sample code for an identical CDR3. The chain recombines TRBV11-2 with TRBJ2-1; D not resolved. This CDR3 region has 15 residues. Trimming left V 5 bases short and J 4 bases short, with 15 bases between. Germline V CDR1 and CDR2: SGHAT, FQNNGV. The CDR3 sequence is CASSLVPLGYNEQFF. CDR3 nucleotide sequence: TGTGCCAGCAGCCTTGTCCCGCTAGGTTACAATGAGCAGTTCTTC.

The CDR3 DNA reads TGTGCCAGCAGCTCCCCGGGGGGCGGTTACACCGGGGAGCTGTTTTTT. Amino acids: CASSSPGGGYTGELFF. The chain couples TRBV11-1 to TRBJ2-2; tentative D call: TRBD2 (7 bases). This CDR3 spans 16 amino acids. CDR1 SGHAT and CDR2 FQDESV come from the germline V gene (reference sequence). Trimming cost V 4 bases and J 3 bases, with 15 bases left between them. The full variable domain, its missing parts supplied by reference TRBV11-1 and TRBJ2-2, is EAEVAQSPRYKITEKSQAVAFWCDPISGHATLYWYRQILGQGPELLVQFQDESVVDDSQLPKDRFSAERLKGVDSTLKIQPAELGDSAMYLCASSSPGGGYTGELFFGEGSRLTVL.

J is TRBJ2-6 and V is TRBV7-2; no clear D. The CDR3 runs 11 residues. V was pared by 5 bases and J by 9 bases, with 5 bases between. Per the germline V gene, CDR1 is SGHTA and CDR2 is FQGNSA. The CDR3 reads CASSLLNVLTF. In DNA, the CDR3 is TGTGCCAGCAGCCTCCTCAACGTCCTGACTTTC.

The rearrangement uses TRBV5-4 and TRBJ1-2; 10 bases are shared with TRBD1. The ends lost 3 bases at V and 4 bases at J; junction bases unmatched: 3. The CDR3 totals 14 residues. Germline values: CDR1 SGHNT, CDR2 YYREEE (reference sequence). As DNA, the CDR3 is TGTGCCAGCAGCTGGGACAGGGGTGGCTATGGCTACACCTTC. Translated, it gives CASSWDRGGYGYTF.